This T cell receptor (beta chain) was captured by sequencing in a study of response to subunit inactivated influenza vaccine. Study-wide results and caveats: Authors suggested each seasonal influenza vaccination recruits few new T cells.

In TCRdb, the RT-PCR reads were re-called with MiXCR into one record per CDR3 protein. Of more than 450,000 distinct CDR3 sequences detected, about 11% appear once; the ten largest clones hold about 11%. Between the trimmed V and J ends, which lost 1 base and 2 bases, there was a span of 12 bases. CDR1 is LGHDT and CDR2 is YNNKEL in the germline V gene (reference sequence). The CDR3 is 16 amino acids. In the case of this clonotype: The antigen remains undetermined.

In addition, the sample was reused for a study of T cells expressing NK-cell markers. From that study: The authors made TCR beta cDNA libraries by 5'RACE template switching. This switching added a universal primer site and UMIs. Sorted CD3+CD56+NKG2C+, CD3+CD56+NKG2C- and CD3+CD56-NKG2C+ T-cell subsets were beta-chain profiled.

Sequencing was performed on PBMCs from blood, taken on the day of vaccination. This receptor was taken from a man between 50 and 59 years old who received an inactivated influenza vaccine. The chain couples TRBV3-1 to TRBJ2-1; TRBD2 is a possible D gene (5 bases). The CDR3, as DNA: TGTGCCAGCAGCCAAGTAGGACTGGCTGCCTACAATGAGCAGTTCTTC. Amino acids: CASSQVGLAAYNEQFF.